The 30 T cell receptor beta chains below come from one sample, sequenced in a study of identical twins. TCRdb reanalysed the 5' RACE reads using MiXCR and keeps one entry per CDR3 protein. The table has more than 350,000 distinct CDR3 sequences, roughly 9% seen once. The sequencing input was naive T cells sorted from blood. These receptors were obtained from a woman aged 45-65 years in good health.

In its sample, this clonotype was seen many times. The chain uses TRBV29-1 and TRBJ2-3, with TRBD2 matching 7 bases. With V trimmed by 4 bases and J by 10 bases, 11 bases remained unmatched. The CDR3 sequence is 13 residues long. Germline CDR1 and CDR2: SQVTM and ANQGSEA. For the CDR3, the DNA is TGCAGCGTTGGGGAGACTAGCAGAAAGGCGCAGTATTTT. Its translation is CSVGETSRKAQYF.

CDR3 residues: CASSFRTGLNEKLFF. In nucleotides, the CDR3 is TGTGCCAGCAGCTTCCGTACGGGGCTTAATGAAAAACTGTTTTTT. This chain links TRBV7-6 with TRBJ1-4, with D perhaps matching TRBD1 (5 bases). Germline V lookup: CDR1 SGHVS, CDR2 FNYEAQ. The CDR3 covers 15 residues. Trimming removed 3 bases at V and 4 bases at J, with 12 bases between.

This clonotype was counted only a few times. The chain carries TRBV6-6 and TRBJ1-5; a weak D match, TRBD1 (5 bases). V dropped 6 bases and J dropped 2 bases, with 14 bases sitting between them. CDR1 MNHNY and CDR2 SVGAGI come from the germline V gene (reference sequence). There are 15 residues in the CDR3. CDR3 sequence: CASSHYGGGNQPQHF. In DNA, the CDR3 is TGTGCCAGCAGCCATTACGGGGGGGGCAATCAGCCCCAGCATTTT.

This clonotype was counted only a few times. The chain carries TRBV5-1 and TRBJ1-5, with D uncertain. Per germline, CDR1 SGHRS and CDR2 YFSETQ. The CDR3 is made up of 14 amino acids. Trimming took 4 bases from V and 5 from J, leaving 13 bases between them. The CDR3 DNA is TGCGCCAGCAGCCGATTCGCTGGGGATCAGCCCCAGCATTTT. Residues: CASSRFAGDQPQHF.

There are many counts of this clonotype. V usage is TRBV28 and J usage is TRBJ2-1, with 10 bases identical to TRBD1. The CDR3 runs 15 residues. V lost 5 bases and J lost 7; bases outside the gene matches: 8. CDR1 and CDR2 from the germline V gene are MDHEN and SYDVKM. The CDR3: CASSRRDRGLNEQFF. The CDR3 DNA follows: TGTGCCAGCAGTCGACGGGACAGGGGATTGAATGAGCAGTTCTTC.

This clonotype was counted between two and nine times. The CDR3 loop is CATSDGELLFF. The CDR3 nucleotides read TGTGCCACCAGTGATGGCGAACTCCTGTTCTTC. The rearrangement uses TRBV24-1 and TRBJ2-1, with D hard to call. This CDR3 has 11 residues. Trimming took off 3 bases at V and 15 bases at J, with 11 bases between the two ends. Germline V gene data show CDR1 as KGHDR and CDR2 as SFDVKD.

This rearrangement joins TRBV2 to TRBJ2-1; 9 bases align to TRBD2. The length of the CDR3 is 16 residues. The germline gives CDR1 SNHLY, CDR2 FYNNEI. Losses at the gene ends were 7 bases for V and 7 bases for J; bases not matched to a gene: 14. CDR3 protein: CASNPPQAGGRNEQFF. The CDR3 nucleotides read TGTGCCAGCAACCCCCCGCAAGCGGGAGGCAGAAATGAGCAGTTCTTC.

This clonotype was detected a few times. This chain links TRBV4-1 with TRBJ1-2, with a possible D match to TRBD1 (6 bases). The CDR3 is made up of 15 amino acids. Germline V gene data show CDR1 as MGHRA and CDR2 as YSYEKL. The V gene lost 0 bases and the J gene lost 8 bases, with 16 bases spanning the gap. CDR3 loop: CASSQDPGAAKGYTF. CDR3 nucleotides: TGCGCCAGCAGCCAAGACCCGGGGGCAGCGAAAGGCTACACCTTC.

CDR3 residues: CASSLVEGLSRSPLHF. Here the CDR3 DNA reads TGTGCCAGCAGCTTAGTCGAGGGACTGAGCAGATCACCCCTCCACTTT. The rearrangement links TRBV7-9 to TRBJ1-6; D is possibly TRBD1 (5 bases). The CDR3 extends over 16 amino acids. The V gene lost 1 base and the J gene lost 10 bases, with 17 bases spanning the gap. Germline V gene lookup returns CDR1 SEHNR and CDR2 FQNEAQ (reference sequence).

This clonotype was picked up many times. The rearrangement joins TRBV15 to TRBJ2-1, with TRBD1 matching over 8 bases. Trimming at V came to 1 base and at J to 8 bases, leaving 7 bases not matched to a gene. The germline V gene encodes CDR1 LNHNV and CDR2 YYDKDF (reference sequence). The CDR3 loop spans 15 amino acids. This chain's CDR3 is CATSRGRTGWDEQFF. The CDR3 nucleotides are TGTGCCACCAGCAGAGGCCGGACAGGGTGGGATGAGCAGTTCTTC.

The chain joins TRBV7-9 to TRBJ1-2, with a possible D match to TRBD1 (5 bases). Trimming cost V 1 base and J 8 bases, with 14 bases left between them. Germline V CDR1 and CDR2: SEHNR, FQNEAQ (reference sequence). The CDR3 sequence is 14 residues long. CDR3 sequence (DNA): TGTGCCAGCAGCTTAGAGGGATTGGGGGTCGGCTACACCTTC. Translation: CASSLEGLGVGYTF.

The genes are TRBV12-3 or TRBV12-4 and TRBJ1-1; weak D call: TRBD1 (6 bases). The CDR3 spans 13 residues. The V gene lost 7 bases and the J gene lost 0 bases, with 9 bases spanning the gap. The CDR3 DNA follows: TGTGCCAGCAACAGGGACGTGAACACTGAAGCTTTCTTT. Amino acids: CASNRDVNTEAFF.

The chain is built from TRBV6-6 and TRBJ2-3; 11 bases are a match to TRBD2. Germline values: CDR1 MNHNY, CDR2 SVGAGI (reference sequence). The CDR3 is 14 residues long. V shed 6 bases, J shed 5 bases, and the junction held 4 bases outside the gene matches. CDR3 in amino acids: CASRSLAGGDTQYF. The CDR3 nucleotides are TGTGCCAGCAGATCCCTAGCGGGAGGAGATACGCAGTATTTT.

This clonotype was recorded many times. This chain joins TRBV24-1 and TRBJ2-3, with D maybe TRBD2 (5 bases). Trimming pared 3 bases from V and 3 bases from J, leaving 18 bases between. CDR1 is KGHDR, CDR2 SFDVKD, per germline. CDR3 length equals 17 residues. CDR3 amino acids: CATSDPSGGPRTDTQYF. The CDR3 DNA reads TGTGCCACCAGTGATCCAAGCGGTGGGCCTAGGACAGATACGCAGTATTTT.

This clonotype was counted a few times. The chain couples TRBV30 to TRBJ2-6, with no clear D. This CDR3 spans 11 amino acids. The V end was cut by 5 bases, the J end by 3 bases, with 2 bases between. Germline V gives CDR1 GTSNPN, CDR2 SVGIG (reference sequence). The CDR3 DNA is TGTGCCTGGGGTGGGGCCAACGTCCTGACTTTC. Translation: CAWGGANVLTF.

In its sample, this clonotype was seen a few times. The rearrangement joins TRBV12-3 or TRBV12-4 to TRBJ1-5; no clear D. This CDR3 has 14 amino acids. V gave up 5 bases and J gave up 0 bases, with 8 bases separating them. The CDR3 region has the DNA TGTGCCAGCAGTACGGGAAATAGCAATCAGCCCCAGCATTTT. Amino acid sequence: CASSTGNSNQPQHF.

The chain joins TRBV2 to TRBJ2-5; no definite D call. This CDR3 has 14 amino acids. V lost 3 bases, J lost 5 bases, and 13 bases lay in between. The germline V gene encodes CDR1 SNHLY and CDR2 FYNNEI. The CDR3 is CASSDMSQQETQYF. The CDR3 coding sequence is TGTGCCAGCAGTGATATGTCCCAGCAGGAGACCCAGTACTTC.

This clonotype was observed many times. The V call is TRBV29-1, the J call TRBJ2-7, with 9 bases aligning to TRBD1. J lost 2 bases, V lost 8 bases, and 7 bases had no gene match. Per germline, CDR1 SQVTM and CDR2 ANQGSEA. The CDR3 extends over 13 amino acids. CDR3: CSIYRGLTYEQYV. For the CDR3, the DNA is TGCAGCATCTACAGGGGGCTGACCTACGAGCAGTACGTC.

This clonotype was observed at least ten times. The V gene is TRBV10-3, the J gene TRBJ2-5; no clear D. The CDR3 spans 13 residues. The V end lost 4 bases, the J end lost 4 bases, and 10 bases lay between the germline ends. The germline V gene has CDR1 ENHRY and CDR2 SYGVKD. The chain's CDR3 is CAISANGGETQYF. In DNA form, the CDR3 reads TGTGCCATCAGTGCAAACGGCGGAGAGACCCAGTACTTC.

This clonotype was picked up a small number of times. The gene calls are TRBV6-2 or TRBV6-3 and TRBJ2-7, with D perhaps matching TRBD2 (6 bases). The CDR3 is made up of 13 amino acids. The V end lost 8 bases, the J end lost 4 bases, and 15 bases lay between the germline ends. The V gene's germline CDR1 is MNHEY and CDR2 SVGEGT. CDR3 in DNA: TGTGCCAGCTCCACGGGGGAGAGTTACGAGCAGTACTTC. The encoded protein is CASSTGESYEQYF.

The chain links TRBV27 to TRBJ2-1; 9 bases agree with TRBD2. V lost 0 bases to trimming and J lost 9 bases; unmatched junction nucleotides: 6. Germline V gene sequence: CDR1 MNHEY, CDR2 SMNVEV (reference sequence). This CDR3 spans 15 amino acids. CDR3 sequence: CASSLSVAGEGEQFF. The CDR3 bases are TGTGCCAGCAGTTTATCAGTAGCGGGAGAAGGTGAGCAGTTCTTC.

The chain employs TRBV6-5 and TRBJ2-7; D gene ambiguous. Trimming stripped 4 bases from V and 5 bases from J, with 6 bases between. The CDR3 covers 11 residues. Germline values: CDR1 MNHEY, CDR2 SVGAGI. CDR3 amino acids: CASSSFDEQYF. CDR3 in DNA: TGTGCCAGCAGTTCCTTCGACGAGCAGTACTTC.

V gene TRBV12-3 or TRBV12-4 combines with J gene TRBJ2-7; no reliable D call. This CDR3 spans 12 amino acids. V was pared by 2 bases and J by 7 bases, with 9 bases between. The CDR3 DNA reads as TGTGCCAGCAGTTTAAGTAAATTTGAGCAGTACTTC. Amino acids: CASSLSKFEQYF.

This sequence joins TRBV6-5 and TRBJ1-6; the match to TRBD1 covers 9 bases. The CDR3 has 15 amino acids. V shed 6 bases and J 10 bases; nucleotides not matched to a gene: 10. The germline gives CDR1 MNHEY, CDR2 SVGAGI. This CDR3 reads CASSNRDREESPLHF. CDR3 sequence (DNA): TGTGCCAGCAGCAACCGGGACAGGGAGGAATCACCCCTCCACTTT.

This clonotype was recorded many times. This CDR3 is CASSFTEGEQFF. The CDR3 nucleotides are TGTGCCAGCAGCTTCACGGAAGGTGAGCAGTTCTTC. The V gene is TRBV14, the J gene TRBJ2-1; D gene ambiguous. The V gene's germline CDR1 is SGHDN and CDR2 FVKESK. The CDR3 runs to 12 residues. Trimming stripped 5 bases from V and 9 bases from J, with 11 bases between.

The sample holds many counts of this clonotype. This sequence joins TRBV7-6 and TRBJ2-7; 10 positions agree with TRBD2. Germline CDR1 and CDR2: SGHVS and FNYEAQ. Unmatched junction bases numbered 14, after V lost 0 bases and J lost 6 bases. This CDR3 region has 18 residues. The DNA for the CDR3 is TGTGCCAGCAGCTTAGCGGCAATAGCGGGAGGACCACCCCTCGAGCAGTACTTC. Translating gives CASSLAAIAGGPPLEQYF. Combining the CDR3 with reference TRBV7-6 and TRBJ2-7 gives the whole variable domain GAGVSQSPRYKVTKRGQDVALRCDPISGHVSLYWYRQALGQGPEFLTYFNYEAQQDKSGLPNDRFSAERPEGSISTLTIQRTEQRDSAMYRCASSLAAIAGGPPLEQYFGPGTRLTVT.

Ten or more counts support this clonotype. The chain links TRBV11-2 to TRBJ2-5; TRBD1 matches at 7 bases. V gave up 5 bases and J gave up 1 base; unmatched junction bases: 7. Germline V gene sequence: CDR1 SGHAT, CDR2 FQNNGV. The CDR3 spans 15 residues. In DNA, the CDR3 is TGTGCCAGCAGCCATAATGACAGGGCCCAAGAGACCCAGTACTTC. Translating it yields CASSHNDRAQETQYF.

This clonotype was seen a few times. This CDR3 reads CAWGSQYF. The CDR3 DNA reads as TGTGCCTGGGGCTCGCAGTATTTT. This chain links TRBV30 with TRBJ2-3; no clear D. The V end was cut by 5 bases, the J end by 10 bases, with 4 bases between. The CDR3 consists of 8 residues. The germline V gene encodes CDR1 GTSNPN and CDR2 SVGIG (reference sequence).

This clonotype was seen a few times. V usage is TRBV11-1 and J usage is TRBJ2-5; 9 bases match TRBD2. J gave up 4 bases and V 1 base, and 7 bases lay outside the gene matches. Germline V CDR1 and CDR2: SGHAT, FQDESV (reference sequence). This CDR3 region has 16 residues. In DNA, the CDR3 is TGTGCCAGCAGCTTAGAAGGACTAGCGTCGGTAGAGACCCAGTACTTC. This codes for CASSLEGLASVETQYF.

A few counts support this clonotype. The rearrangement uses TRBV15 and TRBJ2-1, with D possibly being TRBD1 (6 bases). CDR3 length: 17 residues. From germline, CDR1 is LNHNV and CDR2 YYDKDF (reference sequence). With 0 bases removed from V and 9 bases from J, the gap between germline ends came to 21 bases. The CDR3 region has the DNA TGTGCCACCAGCAGAGAACAGGGCGATCCTACCATAGGTGAGCAGTTCTTC. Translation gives CATSREQGDPTIGEQFF.